The 27 T cell receptor beta chains in this list originate from one sample, sequenced in a study of T cell clonality in common variable immunodeficiency. Study-wide results and caveats: Fewer deletions and N-nucleotide insertions were reportedly seen in common variable immunodeficiency TCR beta sequences.

Method: immunoSEQ multiplex PCR; TCRdb's copy keeps in-frame clones and lacks some. The sample contains some 42,000 clones, none occurring once; 5% to 6.5% lies in the top ten. The antigens these receptors bind are not known. The sample was peripheral blood mononuclear cells. The receptors stem from a human donor with common variable immunodeficiency.

This clone was counted a few times. The CDR3 is CASSEGTPAEQYF. The CDR3 DNA, read in part, is TGTGCCAGCAGTGAAGGGACACCCGCCGAG. The chain has TRBV6-1 and TRBJ2-7; TRBD1 is a possible D gene (5 bases). The CDR3 extends 3 residues past the end of the read, so its final part is completed from the germline J gene. CDR3 length equals 13 residues. The germline CDR1 and CDR2 sequences are MNHNS and SASEGT. Trimming removed 1 base at V and 6 bases at J, with 10 bases between.

The sample holds many counts of this clone. The sequence runs out 3 residues before the end of the CDR3; the remainder is reconstructed from the germline J gene. The rearrangement uses TRBV19 and TRBJ2-1; no reliable D call. CDR3 length equals 15 residues. Germline V gene sequence: CDR1 LNHDA, CDR2 SQIVND (reference sequence). V lost 9 bases and J 5 bases, leaving 20 bases between the germline ends. The CDR3 loop is CASHDLSRNDNEQFF. The covered CDR3 bases are TGTGCCAGCCACGACCTTTCGCGGAACGACAATGAG.

Many counts were recorded for this clone. Relative to the germline gene, one junction end is altered; a read error may explain this. The CDR3 end is not reached by the read, which stops 3 residues before it; the germline J gene fills it in. The chain combines TRBV30 with TRBJ2-5; TRBD2 aligns across 14 bases. This CDR3 spans 14 amino acids. Germline V gene data show CDR1 as GTSNPN and CDR2 as SVGIG (reference sequence). The CDR3: CAWTSGRLRETQYF. The DNA read from the CDR3 is TGTGCGTGGACTAGCGGGAGGTTACGAGAGACC.

The sample holds a few counts of this clone. The CDR3 bases that were read are TGTGCCGGTAAACAGGTGGCATACTATGGC. The encoded protein is CAGKQVAYYG. The full-length CDR3 reads as CAGKQVAYYGYTF. The rearrangement uses TRBV19 and TRBJ1-2; tentatively, D is TRBD1 (5 bases). The sequence runs out 3 residues before the end of the CDR3; the remainder is reconstructed from the germline J gene. Trimming pared 11 bases from V and 3 bases from J, leaving 16 bases between. The CDR3 has 13 residues. Germline V gene data show CDR1 as LNHDA and CDR2 as SQIVND (reference sequence). Based on the CDR3 plus reference TRBV19 and TRBJ1-2, the full variable domain is DGGITQSPKYLFRKEGQNVTLSCEQNLNHDAMYWYRQDPGQGLRLIYYSQIVNDFQKGDIAEGYSVSREKKESFPLTVTSAQKNPTAFYLCAGKQVAYYGYTFGSGTRLTVV.

This clone was observed a few times. The sequenced fragment ends 3 residues before the CDR3 boundary, so the rest is inferred from the germline J gene. The chain employs TRBV6-2 or TRBV6-3 and TRBJ2-7; 9 positions agree with TRBD1. V was pared by 5 bases and J by 3 bases, with 5 bases of the junction left unmatched. The CDR3 spans 14 residues. The germline V gene has CDR1 MNHEY and CDR2 SVGEGT. The CDR3 DNA, read in part, is TGTGCCAGCAGTCCAAGGGACAGGGACTACGAG. Protein product: CASSPRDRDYE. The entire CDR3 reads CASSPRDRDYEQYF.

This clone was found a few times. From the germline J gene comes the end of the CDR3, since the read stops 3 residues before it. V is TRBV7-2 and J is TRBJ1-2; D gene ambiguous. The CDR3 totals 13 residues. V was clipped by 6 bases and J by 4 bases, with 12 bases between them. Germline CDR1 and CDR2: SGHTA and FQGNSA. CDR3 amino acids: CASRSTGVYGYTF. The sequenced CDR3 bases are TGTGCCAGCAGATCGACTGGTGTCTATGGC.

This clone was seen many times. The read falls 3 residues short of the CDR3 end, and the missing part is taken from the germline J gene. The V call is TRBV12-3 or TRBV12-4, the J call TRBJ2-7, with 7 bases lining up with TRBD1. Losses at the gene ends were 6 bases for V and 2 bases for J; bases not matched to a gene: 10. This CDR3 spans 15 amino acids. The DNA read from the CDR3 is TGTGCCAGCAGCCTGGGACAGACTTTTCCCTACGAG. Amino acids: CASSLGQTFPYE. The entire CDR3 sequence reads CASSLGQTFPYEQYF.

This clone was seen repeatedly, ten times or more. Coverage ceases 3 residues before the CDR3 finishes, and the germline J gene fills in the end. The rearrangement links TRBV30 to TRBJ1-1; possible D gene TRBD1, 6 bases. Trimming took off 8 bases at V and 0 bases at J, with 13 bases between the two ends. The CDR3 loop spans 13 amino acids. Germline V lookup: CDR1 GTSNPN, CDR2 SVGIG (reference sequence). CDR3 bases read: TGTGCCGGGACCCGGGACATGAACACTGAA. This gives the protein CAGTRDMNTE. From start to end, the CDR3 is CAGTRDMNTEAFF.

This clone was detected many times. The read ends 3 residues shy of where the CDR3 ends; the end is completed using the germline J gene. V and J are TRBV7-2 and TRBJ2-7; no clear D. CDR3 length: 11 amino acids. In germline, CDR1 is SGHTA, CDR2 FQGNSA. Trimming pared 5 bases from V and 4 bases from J, leaving 6 bases between. Incomplete CDR3 DNA: TGTGCCAGCAGCACAGTGTACGAG. Protein sequence: CASSTVYE. The full CDR3 reads CASSTVYEQYF.

As to this clone: The read ends 3 residues shy of where the CDR3 ends; the end is completed using the germline J gene. The chain has TRBV2 and TRBJ2-1; possibly TRBD2 for D (6 bases). V was trimmed by 4 bases and J by 3 bases, leaving 13 bases between them. Germline V gives CDR1 SNHLY, CDR2 FYNNEI. The CDR3 has 15 amino acids. The CDR3 sequence is CASSGGDGVYNEQFF. The sequenced CDR3 bases are TGTGCCAGCAGTGGCGGGGACGGCGTCTACAATGAG.

This clone was counted at least ten times. This CDR3 is CAWSGGTGFSTDTQYF. The CDR3 DNA, read in part, is TGTGCCTGGAGTGGGGGGACAGGGTTTAGCACAGATACG. The chain joins TRBV30 to TRBJ2-3; 9 nucleotides line up with TRBD1. The read terminates 3 residues before the CDR3 end, so the remaining end is supplied by the germline J gene. The J segment lost 0 bases and the V segment lost 1 base, leaving 5 bases of the junction unmatched. CDR1 is GTSNPN, CDR2 SVGIG, per germline (reference sequence). The CDR3 spans 16 residues.

This clone has a count of ten or more. The sequenced CDR3 bases are TGTGCCAGCAGCTTGCGGGGGGGAACAGATACG. It translates to CASSLRGGTDT. The CDR3 reads in full as CASSLRGGTDTQYF. The chain uses TRBV7-2 and TRBJ2-3, with 9 bases aligning to TRBD2. The read terminates 3 residues ahead of where the CDR3 ends, so the germline J gene completes it. V lost 3 bases to trimming and J lost 3 bases; unmatched junction nucleotides: 1. This CDR3 is 14 amino acids long. Germline lookup yields CDR1 SGHTA and CDR2 FQGNSA.

This clone was counted at least ten times. The read ends 3 residues before the CDR3 terminus; that terminus is restored from the germline J gene. This chain connects TRBV7-8 to TRBJ2-5; no clear D. CDR3 length: 13 amino acids. V was cut by 8 bases and J by 1 base, with 11 bases left in between. The germline gives CDR1 SGHVS, CDR2 FQNEAQ. The CDR3 reads CASPLGRQETQYF. Partial CDR3 DNA: TGTGCCAGCCCCCTAGGTCGCCAAGAGACC.

Turning to this clone: The read finishes 3 residues shy of the CDR3 end, and the germline J gene is used to complete it. The genes are TRBV7-9 and TRBJ2-2; 8 bases align to TRBD1. V lost 5 bases to trimming and J lost 7 bases; unmatched junction nucleotides: 6. The germline CDR1 and CDR2 sequences are SEHNR and FQNEAQ (reference sequence). CDR3 length: 14 amino acids. CDR3 DNA (partial): TGTGCCAGCAGCCAGGCAGGGGGCCACGGGGAG. Residues: CASSQAGGHGE. The entire CDR3 reads CASSQAGGHGELFF.

This clone was seen only a few times. The sequence runs out 3 residues before the end of the CDR3; the remainder is reconstructed from the germline J gene. The V call is TRBV19, the J call TRBJ2-7; tentatively, D is TRBD1 (5 bases). Trimming stripped 4 bases from V and 0 bases from J, with 10 bases between. The CDR3 spans 14 residues. Germline V gives CDR1 LNHDA, CDR2 SQIVND (reference sequence). The part of the CDR3 DNA that was read is TGTGCCAGTAGTACCAGGGCAGGCTCCTACGAG. Translating it yields CASSTRAGSYE. In full, the CDR3 is CASSTRAGSYEQYF. The full variable domain, with the rest looked up from reference TRBV19 and TRBJ2-7, is DGGITQSPKYLFRKEGQNVTLSCEQNLNHDAMYWYRQDPGQGLRLIYYSQIVNDFQKGDIAEGYSVSREKKESFPLTVTSAQKNPTAFYLCASSTRAGSYEQYFGPGTRLTVT.

A word on this clone: The read halts 3 residues ahead of the CDR3 end, with the missing end drawn from the germline J gene. The gene calls are TRBV6-2 or TRBV6-3 and TRBJ2-1; 11 bases are a match to TRBD1. Germline CDR1 reads MNHEY; CDR2 reads SVGEGT. The V gene end was trimmed by 11 bases and the J gene end by 3 bases; junction bases not matched to a gene: 3. This CDR3 has 13 amino acids. The DNA read from the CDR3 is TGTGCCGGTGGGACAGGGGGCTACAATGAG. This gives the protein CAGGTGGYNE. The full CDR3 reads CAGGTGGYNEQFF.

This clone was observed many times. Read sequence stops 3 residues before the CDR3 end, and the germline J gene provides the missing end. The chain carries TRBV7-2 and TRBJ1-2, with 10 bases matching TRBD1. The CDR3 consists of 14 residues. The junction had 7 bases not matched to a gene; V was cut back by 5 bases and J by 7 bases. The germline V gene has CDR1 SGHTA and CDR2 FQGNSA. The CDR3 DNA, read in part, is TGTGCCAGCAGCCCACGGGACAGGGGAATTGGC. Amino acids: CASSPRDRGIG. The whole CDR3 reads CASSPRDRGIGYTF.

Of note for this clone: From the germline J gene comes the end of the CDR3, since the read stops 3 residues before it. The V gene is TRBV5-1, the J gene TRBJ2-5; TRBD2 matches 8 bases. With V trimmed by 4 bases and J by 3 bases, 8 bases remained unmatched. CDR3 length: 15 residues. CDR1 is SGHRS and CDR2 is YFSETQ in the germline V gene. The CDR3 bases that were read are TGCGCCAGCAGCACCGGGCCGGGACTAGAAGAGACC. Amino acids: CASSTGPGLEET. The whole CDR3 protein is CASSTGPGLEETQYF.

This clone was counted at least ten times. The read comes to an end 3 residues before the CDR3 does, leaving the germline J gene to fill in the end. The chain carries TRBV12-3 or TRBV12-4 and TRBJ2-7; 10 bases are a match to TRBD2. The CDR3 covers 15 residues. V dropped 6 bases and J dropped 1; count of bases not matched to a gene: 6. The sequenced CDR3 bases are TGTGCCAGCAGCCAAACTAGCGGGGAATCCTACGAG. Amino acid sequence: CASSQTSGESYE. The full CDR3 sequence reads CASSQTSGESYEQYF.

This clone has a handful of counts. A much larger clone differs by one base, so this may be a read error. With the read ending 3 residues before the CDR3 end, the germline J gene is used to fill in that end. The chain recombines TRBV29-1 with TRBJ2-5; 9 nucleotides agree with TRBD1. CDR1 and CDR2 (germline): SQVTM, ANQGSEA. J gave up 7 bases and V 2 bases, and 8 bases lay outside the gene matches. This CDR3 is built from 14 residues. The covered CDR3 bases are TGCAGCGTTGAACAGGACAGGGGATTAGGGACC. Translating it yields CSVEQDRGLGT. The complete CDR3 protein is CSVEQDRGLGTQYF.

Comments on this clone: The read ends 3 residues early relative to the CDR3; the germline J gene fills the gap. The chain uses TRBV7-6 and TRBJ2-1; D is possibly TRBD1 (5 bases). This CDR3 comprises 15 residues. V shed 0 bases and J shed 6 bases, with 12 bases lying between them. CDR1 and CDR2 from the germline V gene are SGHVS and FNYEAQ. The CDR3 bases that were read are TGTGCCAGCAGCTTAGCCCACACAGGATTCAATGAG. Its protein is CASSLAHTGFNE. From start to end, the CDR3 is CASSLAHTGFNEQFF.

As regards this clone: From the germline J gene comes the end of the CDR3, since the read stops 3 residues before it. The chain couples TRBV11-1 to TRBJ2-7, with 7 bases aligning to TRBD1. Germline trimming cut 5 bases from V and 5 bases from J; bases unmatched to any gene: 6. This CDR3 region has 13 residues. Germline V gene lookup returns CDR1 SGHAT and CDR2 FQDESV (reference sequence). The sequenced CDR3 bases are TGTGCCAGCAGCCTTGGACAGGTTGACGAG. Its translation is CASSLGQVDE. The CDR3 as a whole reads CASSLGQVDEQYF.

This clone has a handful of counts. The read halts 3 residues ahead of the CDR3 end, with the missing end drawn from the germline J gene. The chain couples TRBV11-2 to TRBJ2-5, with D possibly being TRBD1 (6 bases). V was shortened by 5 bases and J by 0 bases, with 13 bases between the two germline ends. Germline CDR1 SGHAT, CDR2 FQNNGV. The CDR3 is 15 residues long. CDR3 in amino acids: CASSLLGQNQETQYF. Incomplete CDR3 DNA: TGTGCCAGCAGCCTCCTAGGACAGAACCAAGAGACC. Full variable domain (missing parts from reference TRBV11-2 and TRBJ2-5): EAGVAQSPRYKIIEKRQSVAFWCNPISGHATLYWYQQILGQGPKLLIQFQNNGVVDDSQLPKDRFSAERLKGVDSTLKIQPAKLEDSAVYLCASSLLGQNQETQYFGPGTRLLVL.

Comment on this clone: The read comes to an end 3 residues before the CDR3 does, leaving the germline J gene to fill in the end. The chain recombines TRBV19 with TRBJ2-3; TRBD2 agrees at 9 bases. Germline V CDR1 and CDR2: LNHDA, SQIVND (reference sequence). J was trimmed by 4 bases and V by 3 bases; bases with no gene match: 8. The CDR3 consists of 16 residues. The CDR3 protein is CASSIRRGGIADTQYF. The CDR3 bases that were read are TGTGCCAGTAGTATTAGGCGGGGGGGCATCGCAGATACG. The whole variable domain, filled in from reference TRBV19 and TRBJ2-3, reads DGGITQSPKYLFRKEGQNVTLSCEQNLNHDAMYWYRQDPGQGLRLIYYSQIVNDFQKGDIAEGYSVSREKKESFPLTVTSAQKNPTAFYLCASSIRRGGIADTQYFGPGTRLTVL.

The sample holds many counts of this clone. Read coverage stops 3 residues before the CDR3 terminus; the germline J gene supplies the remainder. The rearrangement joins TRBV18 to TRBJ1-4; the match to TRBD1 covers 8 bases. V shed 6 bases and J 8 bases; nucleotides not matched to a gene: 8. Germline-derived CDR1 and CDR2 are KGHSH and LQKENI. This CDR3 contains 14 residues. The CDR3 bases that were read are TGTGCCAGCTCGTCGGACAGGGTAAAAGAAAAA. It is translated as CASSSDRVKEK. The CDR3 as a whole reads CASSSDRVKEKLFF.

This clone was picked up many times. The read ends 3 residues early relative to the CDR3; the germline J gene fills the gap. The rearrangement uses TRBV7-8 and TRBJ2-3; D call uncertain. The germline gives CDR1 SGHVS, CDR2 FQNEAQ. The CDR3 is made up of 15 amino acids. V lost 1 base and J 2 bases, leaving 10 bases between the germline ends. CDR3 loop: CASSLVSRNTDTQYF. CDR3 DNA (partial): TGTGCCAGCAGCTTAGTATCGCGTAACACAGATACG. Drawing the rest from reference TRBV7-8 and TRBJ2-3, the complete variable domain is GAGVSQSPRYKVAKRGQDVALRCDPISGHVSLFWYQQALGQGPEFLTYFQNEAQLDKSGLPSDRFFAERPEGSVSTLKIQRTQQEDSAVYLCASSLVSRNTDTQYFGPGTRLTVL.

This clone was observed at least ten times. The read terminates 3 residues before the CDR3 end, so the remaining end is supplied by the germline J gene. This sequence joins TRBV19 and TRBJ2-3; possibly TRBD2 for D (6 bases). CDR3 size: 14 residues. Germline assignment: CDR1 LNHDA and CDR2 SQIVND (reference sequence). V was cut by 9 bases and J by 0 bases, with 13 bases left in between. The CDR3 loop is CASNQAGSTDTQYF. The sequenced part of the CDR3 DNA is TGTGCCAGCAACCAGGCGGGGAGCACAGATACG.